This T cell receptor beta chain is from a study of OX40 agonist ivuxolimab in advanced cancers. Measured with immunoSEQ multiplex PCR; TCRdb has only the in-frame clones, and not every one. The sample shows tens of thousands of clones, roughly nine tenths of them seen only once. The sequences come from CD4+ or CD8+ T cells sorted from blood, collected in a trial of the OX40 agonist ivuxolimab. The receptor was derived from an adult with an advanced solid tumor such as melanoma, head and neck, liver or kidney cancer.

CDR3 loop: CAWSVDYGQPQHF. DNA of the CDR3: TGTGCCTGGAGTGTAGACTACGGTCAGCCCCAGCATTTT. The chain carries TRBV30 and TRBJ1-5, with unresolved D. CDR3 length: 13 residues. The V end was cut by 0 bases, the J end by 6 bases, with 9 bases between. Germline assignment: CDR1 GTSNPN and CDR2 SVGIG (reference sequence).